Presented here are 24 T cell receptor beta chains from one specimen sequenced in a study of low-dose radiotherapy and immunotherapy resistance in tumors. Amplification, which lasted around 21 PCR cycles, used a constant-region primer and V-primer adapter to amplify TCRs. TCRdb analysed the reads with MiXCR anew, one entry per CDR3 protein. Of tens of thousands of distinct CDR3 sequences listed, over 9.5% are singletons. Time point in this sample: before trial treatment. The material sequenced was PBMCs, taken before treatment. Every receptor here comes from a female donor with ovarian cancer.

This clonotype was counted at least ten times. The genes are TRBV28 and TRBJ2-7, with D tentatively TRBD2 (5 bases). CDR1 and CDR2 from the germline V gene are MDHEN and SYDVKM. This CDR3 is built from 10 residues. CDR3 nucleotides: TGTGGGAGGCCAGCTTGGAAGCAGTACTTC. Its translation: CGRPAWKQYF.

As concerns this clonotype: A far larger clone is one nucleotide away, so this likely arose from a read error. DNA of the CDR3: TGTGCCAGCAACAATCCGACCACCTACGAGCAGTTCTTC. It is translated as CASNNPTTYEQFF. The V call is TRBV7-8, the J call TRBJ2-1; D not resolved. This CDR3 region has 13 residues. CDR1 and CDR2 from the germline V gene are SGHVS and FQNEAQ. Trimming cost V 7 bases and J 10 bases, with 17 bases left between them.

This clonotype has ten or more counts. CDR3 DNA: TGCAGCGTAGGACAGGGTCTCCAAGAGACCCAGTACTTC. Protein: CSVGQGLQETQYF. The chain links TRBV29-1 to TRBJ2-5, with TRBD1 matching over 8 bases. The CDR3 covers 13 residues. J gave up 1 base and V 6 bases, and 4 bases lay outside the gene matches. In germline, CDR1 is SQVTM, CDR2 ANQGSEA.

This clonotype was detected many times. The chain uses TRBV7-6 and TRBJ2-1; 9 bases are shared with TRBD2. Unmatched junction bases numbered 2, after V lost 2 bases and J lost 0 bases. This CDR3 is built from 16 residues. The germline V gene encodes CDR1 SGHVS and CDR2 FNYEAQ. In nucleotides, the CDR3 is TGTGCCAGCAGCTTATCTAGCGGGGCCTCCTACAATGAGCAGTTCTTC. Protein: CASSLSSGASYNEQFF. The full variable domain, rest sourced from reference TRBV7-6 and TRBJ2-1, is GAGVSQSPRYKVTKRGQDVALRCDPISGHVSLYWYRQALGQGPEFLTYFNYEAQQDKSGLPNDRFSAERPEGSISTLTIQRTEQRDSAMYRCASSLSSGASYNEQFFGPGTRLTVL.

Ten or more counts support this clonotype. The chain recombines TRBV9 with TRBJ1-6, with D possibly TRBD1 on 5 matching bases. The CDR3 has 18 amino acids. The germline V gene has CDR1 SGDLS and CDR2 YYNGEE. V dropped 0 bases and J dropped 0 bases, with 13 bases sitting between them. The CDR3 coding sequence is TGTGCCAGCAGCGTAGAGGCGGGACCCAGCTCCTATAATTCACCCCTCCACTTT. It specifies CASSVEAGPSSYNSPLHF.

This clonotype was observed many times. V and J are TRBV25-1 and TRBJ2-5; TRBD2 might be the D (6 bases). CDR3 length equals 15 residues. The V gene lost 2 bases and the J gene lost 4 bases, with 14 bases spanning the gap. Germline V CDR1 and CDR2: MGHDK, SYGVNS. This CDR3 is CASSERLGGPETQYF. CDR3 sequence (DNA): TGTGCCAGCAGTGAACGACTAGGAGGTCCAGAGACCCAGTACTTC.

This clonotype showed up many times. The CDR3 DNA is TGTGCCAGCAGCTCACTGACAGGGGGCGAGGGGACCGGGGAGCTGTTTTTT. It translates to CASSSLTGGEGTGELFF. V and J are TRBV11-2 and TRBJ2-2; the match to TRBD1 covers 10 bases. The CDR3 extends over 17 amino acids. Germline V gene data show CDR1 as SGHAT and CDR2 as FQNNGV. V lost 4 bases and J lost 5; bases outside the gene matches: 10.

In this sample, this clonotype turned up many times. This chain connects TRBV10-1 to TRBJ2-7, with D perhaps matching TRBD2 (5 bases). V lost 6 bases, J lost 2 bases, and 11 bases lay in between. Per germline, CDR1 WNHNN and CDR2 SYGVQD (reference sequence). The CDR3 has 13 amino acids. The CDR3 sequence: CASSPGYTYEQYF. The CDR3 DNA reads as TGCGCCAGCAGCCCGGGGTACACCTACGAGCAGTACTTC.

At least ten counts were recorded for this clonotype. This chain joins TRBV4-1 and TRBJ2-1; 10 nucleotides align to TRBD1. V gave up 0 bases and J gave up 2 bases; unmatched junction bases: 4. Germline assignment: CDR1 MGHRA and CDR2 YSYEKL. This CDR3 comprises 17 residues. CDR3 bases: TGCGCCAGCAGCCAAGATCGGACAGGGGGGCCCTACAATGAGCAGTTCTTC. This translates into CASSQDRTGGPYNEQFF.

This clonotype was picked up many times. The CDR3 loop is CASSIGNQPQHF. The CDR3 DNA is TGTGCCAGTAGTATAGGCAATCAGCCCCAGCATTTT. J is TRBJ1-5 and V is TRBV19; D is unresolved. The CDR3 consists of 12 residues. The V gene's germline CDR1 is LNHDA and CDR2 SQIVND (reference sequence). The V end lost 1 base, the J end lost 2 bases, and 0 bases lay between the germline ends. Together with reference TRBV19 and TRBJ1-5, the CDR3 gives the full variable domain: DGGITQSPKYLFRKEGQNVTLSCEQNLNHDAMYWYRQDPGQGLRLIYYSQIVNDFQKGDIAEGYSVSREKKESFPLTVTSAQKNPTAFYLCASSIGNQPQHFGDGTRLSIL.

A note on this clonotype: A far more abundant clone sits one base away, making this likely a read error. This chain uses TRBV5-4 with TRBJ2-1; 7 nucleotides agree with TRBD1. The J segment lost 10 bases and the V segment lost 5 bases, leaving 12 bases of the junction unmatched. CDR3 length: 14 amino acids. The germline V gene encodes CDR1 SGHNT and CDR2 YYREEE (reference sequence). The CDR3 nucleotides are TGTGCCAGCAGTCAAATCAGGGGGAATAACGAGCAGTTCTTC. Translation: CASSQIRGNNEQFF.

This clonotype has ten or more counts. The rearrangement uses TRBV5-1 and TRBJ2-7; 15 bases are a match to TRBD2. This CDR3 is built from 15 residues. The germline V gene has CDR1 SGHRS and CDR2 YFSETQ. J was trimmed by 5 bases and V by 4 bases; bases with no gene match: 4. CDR3 amino acids: CASSAGLAGGDEQYF. In DNA, the CDR3 is TGCGCCAGCAGCGCGGGACTAGCGGGGGGCGACGAGCAGTACTTC.

This clonotype has a count of ten or more. The chain combines TRBV3-1 with TRBJ1-1; perhaps TRBD1 as D (6 bases). V shed 4 bases and J shed 5 bases, with 17 bases lying between them. Germline CDR1 is LGHDT and CDR2 is YNNKEL (reference sequence). The CDR3 extends over 15 amino acids. The DNA for the CDR3 is TGTGCCAGCAGCCGCCTACAGGGAGGGTGGACTGAAGCTTTCTTT. It codes for CASSRLQGGWTEAFF.

This clonotype was observed many times. J is TRBJ2-3 and V is TRBV20-1; 7 nucleotides match TRBD2. CDR1 is DFQATT and CDR2 is SNEGSKA in the germline V gene (reference sequence). This CDR3 has 21 amino acids. Trimming removed 3 bases from V and 1 base from J; junction bases left unmatched: 25. The CDR3 protein is CSASLVEGREVVSGGTDTQYF. The CDR3 nucleotides are TGCAGTGCTAGTTTGGTCGAGGGGAGAGAGGTGGTCAGCGGGGGCACAGATACGCAGTATTTT.

This clonotype was seen many times. V usage is TRBV5-1 and J usage is TRBJ2-3; D perhaps matches TRBD1 (7 bases). V was trimmed by 5 bases and J by 0 bases, leaving 16 bases between them. The CDR3 is 16 residues long. Germline V gene sequence: CDR1 SGHRS, CDR2 YFSETQ. CDR3 nucleotide sequence: TGCGCCAGCAGGCGTTCAGGGGGGTTGAGCACAGATACGCAGTATTTT. Encoded protein: CASRRSGGLSTDTQYF.

This clonotype was seen at least ten times. The chain uses TRBV30 and TRBJ1-2; D gene uncertain. Between the trimmed V and J ends, which lost 1 base and 8 bases, there was a span of 8 bases. This CDR3 contains 11 residues. Germline CDR1 is GTSNPN and CDR2 is SVGIG (reference sequence). CDR3 bases: TGTGCCTGGAGTGAGGGTAGCGGCTACACCTTC. Translating it yields CAWSEGSGYTF. The full variable domain, completed using reference TRBV30 and TRBJ1-2, is SQTIHQWPATLVQPVGSPLSLECTVEGTSNPNLYWYRQAAGRGLQLLFYSVGIGQISSEVPQNLSASRPQDRQFILSSKKLLLSDSGFYLCAWSEGSGYTFGSGTRLTVV.

In this sample, this clonotype turned up many times. V is TRBV12-3 or TRBV12-4 and J is TRBJ2-7; 9 positions agree with TRBD2. The V gene end was trimmed by 7 bases and the J gene end by 7 bases; junction bases not matched to a gene: 17. The CDR3 spans 16 residues. CDR3 amino acids: CASTRLPSGDSGEQYF. The CDR3 bases are TGTGCCAGCACCCGACTCCCTAGCGGGGACAGCGGGGAGCAGTACTTC.

This clonotype was seen repeatedly, ten times or more. CDR3 nucleotide sequence: TGTGCCTGGAGTCCCCTTTGGAATGAGCAGTTCTTC. It is translated as CAWSPLWNEQFF. This chain uses TRBV30 with TRBJ2-1; D is undetermined. The V gene lost 2 bases and the J gene lost 7 bases, with 9 bases spanning the gap. This CDR3 region has 12 residues. Germline CDR1 reads GTSNPN; CDR2 reads SVGIG (reference sequence).

This clonotype occurred many times. CDR3 DNA sequence: TGTGCCACCAGCAGAGCACTAGCGGGGGGGCTCAATGAGCAGTTCTTC. Protein sequence: CATSRALAGGLNEQFF. The V call is TRBV15, the J call TRBJ2-1, with 13 bases that match TRBD2. The CDR3 spans 16 residues. V gave up 1 base and J gave up 6 bases; unmatched junction bases: 3. CDR1 LNHNV and CDR2 YYDKDF come from the germline V gene (reference sequence).

In its sample, this clonotype was seen many times. The chain has TRBV24-1 and TRBJ2-1, with TRBD2 identical over 7 bases. V lost 4 bases to trimming and J lost 0 bases; unmatched junction nucleotides: 11. Germline V gene lookup returns CDR1 KGHDR and CDR2 SFDVKD. The CDR3 has 18 amino acids. Here the CDR3 DNA reads TGTGCCACCAGTGAGTATACTAGCGCCAGTTCCTCCTACAATGAGCAGTTCTTC. Translated, it gives CATSEYTSASSSYNEQFF.

This clonotype counts as medium-sized. The rearrangement links TRBV18 to TRBJ1-2; 7 nucleotides match TRBD1. The germline gives CDR1 KGHSH, CDR2 LQKENI. The CDR3 loop spans 13 amino acids. Unmatched junction bases numbered 5, after V lost 3 bases and J lost 7 bases. CDR3 DNA sequence: TGTGCCAGCTCACCCCAGGGGGTGGCTGGCTACACCTTC. It translates to CASSPQGVAGYTF.

This rearrangement joins TRBV28 to TRBJ1-1, with 10 bases identical to TRBD1. CDR3 length equals 13 residues. CDR1 is MDHEN and CDR2 is SYDVKM in the germline V gene. Trimming took 10 bases from V and 1 from J; bases not matched to a gene: 3. The CDR3 sequence: CATGQGPNTEAFF. CDR3 DNA: TGTGCCACGGGACAGGGGCCGAACACTGAAGCTTTCTTT.

There are many counts of this clonotype. V usage is TRBV3-1 and J usage is TRBJ2-3; D gene ambiguous. Trimming cost V 7 bases and J 4 bases, with 9 bases left between them. The CDR3 is 12 amino acids. The germline V gene encodes CDR1 LGHDT and CDR2 YNNKEL (reference sequence). The CDR3 protein is CASTLGADTQYF. CDR3 coding DNA: TGTGCCAGCACCCTGGGCGCAGATACGCAGTATTTT.

There are many counts of this clonotype. The chain carries TRBV24-1 and TRBJ2-3, with 7 bases identical to TRBD2. The trim removed 5 bases at V and 1 base at J, leaving 5 bases unmatched. There are 15 residues in the CDR3. Germline lookup yields CDR1 KGHDR and CDR2 SFDVKD. This CDR3 reads CATSGQGGGTDTQYF. In nucleotides, the CDR3 is TGTGCCACCAGTGGGCAGGGAGGGGGCACAGATACGCAGTATTTT.